The following is a T cell receptor (beta chain) sequence with its context. These data belong to a study of T cell changes during pregnancy in multiple sclerosis. Libraries were prepared by immunoSEQ multiplex PCR; TCRdb keeps only in-frame clonotypes and omits some of them. Here the sample spans fewer than 65,000 clones, approximately 90% being singletons. V was trimmed by 0 bases and J by 0 bases, leaving 6 bases between them. The CDR3 runs to 14 residues. Germline lookup yields CDR1 SSHAT and CDR2 FNYEAQ (reference sequence). The genes are TRBV7-7 and TRBJ2-7, with D tentatively TRBD2 (5 bases). The source material was CD4+ T cells from peripheral blood mononuclear cells, sampled after pregnancy. This TCR was recovered from a female donor with multiple sclerosis, enrolled in a pregnancy study. The CDR3 nucleotides read TGTGCCAGCAGCTTAGCCCGGGACTCCTACGAGCAGTACTTC. Translation: CASSLARDSYEQYF.